The 19 T cell receptor beta chains below all came from one sample that was sequenced in a study of CD8 T cells in Susac syndrome (dated by TCRdb to between 2019 and 2020). Library creation used the immunoSEQ multiplex PCR assay. RNA was extracted with the RNeasy kit and roughly 0.45 to 1 ug was reverse transcribed using random hexamers. TCRdb reworked the public reads: Q25 trimming with fastp, MiXCR clone assembly, productive beta chains retained. Each entry is one CDR3 protein sequence, shown with its most common DNA and genes. The sample contains 110,000 or so distinct CDR3 sequences, less than 95% of them found a single time. Jointly, the top ten make up about 0.12% of the sample. The sample taken for sequencing was CD8+ T cells from PBMCs. The receptors come from a human donor in good health.

V is TRBV7-8 and J is TRBJ2-2, with 8 bases aligning to TRBD1. V trimming: 4 bases; J trimming: 4 bases; junction bases outside the gene matches: 5. The CDR3 has 15 amino acids. Per germline, CDR1 SGHVS and CDR2 FQNEAQ. The CDR3 region is CASSWDRSITGELFF. CDR3 nucleotides: TGTGCCAGCAGCTGGGACAGGTCCATCACCGGGGAGCTGTTTTTT.

A word on this clonotype: One end of the junction fails to match germline, which may point to a read error. The V gene is TRBV7-9, the J gene TRBJ2-1; 8 positions agree with TRBD2. CDR3 length: 16 residues. Germline CDR1 SEHNR, CDR2 FQNEAQ (reference sequence). Here the CDR3 reads CANSSWTSTIHNEQFF. The CDR3 coding sequence is TGTGCCAACAGCTCTTGGACTAGCACAATCCACAATGAGCAGTTCTTC.

V and J are TRBV4-3 and TRBJ2-3; D remains unclear. V lost 1 base and J 2 bases, leaving 13 bases between the germline ends. CDR1 and CDR2 from the germline V gene are LGHNA and YSLEER. The CDR3 extends over 16 amino acids. CDR3 residues: CASSQVFQILTDTQYF. DNA for the CDR3: TGCGCCAGCAGCCAAGTCTTCCAGATCCTCACAGATACGCAGTATTTT.

The V gene is TRBV7-9, the J gene TRBJ1-2; the D is unclear. Deletions cut 2 bases from V and 4 bases from J, with 8 bases between. CDR3 length: 13 residues. The germline V gene has CDR1 SEHNR and CDR2 FQNEAQ (reference sequence). The CDR3 region has the DNA TGTGCCAGCAGCTTAAGTCAGGCCTATGGCTACACCTTC. Amino acids: CASSLSQAYGYTF.

This chain connects TRBV6-5 to TRBJ1-2, with D uncertain. V was clipped by 4 bases and J by 0 bases, with 18 bases between them. This CDR3 is 17 amino acids long. Germline-derived CDR1 and CDR2 are MNHEY and SVGAGI. In DNA form, the CDR3 reads TGTGCCAGCAGTTTACCCTCCGGCTTATCCGCTAACTATGGCTACACCTTC. This sequence encodes CASSLPSGLSANYGYTF.

The chain carries TRBV5-4 and TRBJ2-1; 12 bases are a match to TRBD2. Trimming at V came to 4 bases and at J to 9 bases, leaving 5 bases not matched to a gene. Germline CDR1 reads SGHNT; CDR2 reads YYREEE (reference sequence). There are 14 residues in the CDR3. Here the CDR3 reads CASSMWTSGAEQFF. The CDR3, as DNA: TGTGCCAGCAGCATGTGGACTAGCGGGGCTGAGCAGTTCTTC.

The chain carries TRBV19 and TRBJ1-2, with D uncertain. The CDR3 is 15 amino acids. The V end lost 5 bases, the J end lost 4 bases, and 17 bases lay between the germline ends. In germline, CDR1 is LNHDA, CDR2 SQIVND (reference sequence). The CDR3 nucleotides read TGTGCCAGTAGTGTGATAAGGAAGGGTCCCTATGGCTACACCTTC. It is translated as CASSVIRKGPYGYTF.

V gene TRBV18 combines with J gene TRBJ2-1, with D perhaps assigned TRBD1 or TRBD2 (5 bases each). With 2 bases removed from V and 0 bases from J, the gap between germline ends came to 14 bases. CDR3 length: 17 residues. Germline CDR1 KGHSH, CDR2 LQKENI. CDR3 nucleotide sequence: TGTGCCAGCTCACCAAGGGGAGCGTCGGGCTCCTACAATGAGCAGTTCTTC. As protein: CASSPRGASGSYNEQFF.

The chain has TRBV11-2 and TRBJ1-1; no firm D call. This CDR3 has 15 residues. Trimming took 0 bases from V and 5 from J, leaving 13 bases between them. Looked up from germline, CDR1 is SGHAT and CDR2 is FQNNGV. The DNA of the CDR3 is TGTGCCAGCAGCTTAGATCACTCGGGTAGGACTGAAGCTTTCTTT. Residues: CASSLDHSGRTEAFF.

This clonotype showed up just once. The chain carries TRBV28 and TRBJ1-1, with D unclear. The ends were cut back, 5 bases at V and 4 bases at J, with 8 bases in the middle. This CDR3 is built from 12 residues. Germline V CDR1 and CDR2: MDHEN, SYDVKM. CDR3 DNA: TGTGCCAGCAGTGACCATCCCACTGAAGCTTTCTTT. This translates into CASSDHPTEAFF.

The gene calls are TRBV4-3 and TRBJ2-2; D not certain. The CDR3 is 15 residues long. V lost 0 bases and J 2 bases, leaving 7 bases between the germline ends. From germline, CDR1 is LGHNA and CDR2 YSLEER. In DNA, the CDR3 is TGCGCCAGCAGCCAAGACCTGGGAAACACCGGGGAGCTGTTTTTT. It specifies CASSQDLGNTGELFF.

V and J are TRBV20-1 and TRBJ1-1; TRBD1 aligns across 7 bases. The V gene end was trimmed by 3 bases and the J gene end by 4 bases; junction bases not matched to a gene: 8. The CDR3 totals 14 residues. The germline V gene encodes CDR1 DFQATT and CDR2 SNEGSKA (reference sequence). CDR3 protein: CSASATPGGTEAFF. The CDR3 DNA is TGCAGTGCTAGCGCGACCCCAGGGGGCACTGAAGCTTTCTTT.

This clonotype was seen once. V usage is TRBV20-1 and J usage is TRBJ2-2; no firm D call. V dropped 2 bases and J dropped 1 base, with 5 bases sitting between them. The CDR3 is 13 amino acids. Per the germline V gene, CDR1 is DFQATT and CDR2 is SNEGSKA (reference sequence). The chain's CDR3 is CSARQRNTGELFF. The CDR3 bases are TGCAGTGCTAGACAACGGAACACCGGGGAGCTGTTTTTT.

The rearrangement uses TRBV20-1 and TRBJ1-2; D possibly corresponds to TRBD1 (5 bases). V lost 6 bases to trimming and J lost 3 bases, with 17 bases between them. The germline V gene has CDR1 DFQATT and CDR2 SNEGSKA (reference sequence). This CDR3 region has 14 residues. This CDR3 is CSAPGAGFDYGYTF. The CDR3 DNA is TGCAGTGCCCCCGGGGCAGGGTTTGACTATGGCTACACCTTC.

A few counts support this clonotype. The rearrangement joins TRBV7-2 to TRBJ1-6; D gene ambiguous. Trimming stripped 0 bases from V and 8 bases from J, with 11 bases between. This CDR3 has 15 amino acids. CDR1 and CDR2 from the germline V gene are SGHTA and FQGNSA. The CDR3 is CASSLARVSDSPLHF. The CDR3 DNA is TGTGCCAGCAGCTTAGCCCGGGTCTCGGATTCACCCCTCCACTTT.

This chain joins TRBV20-1 and TRBJ1-1, with a weak D call TRBD1 (5 bases). Germline loops: CDR1 DFQATT, CDR2 SNEGSKA (reference sequence). CDR3 length: 13 residues. V gave up 6 bases and J gave up 0 bases, with 11 bases separating them. The CDR3 DNA reads TGCAGTGCACTTCGACAGTTGAACACTGAAGCTTTCTTT. This gives the protein CSALRQLNTEAFF.

The V call is TRBV28, the J call TRBJ2-7; no clear D. The CDR3 spans 15 residues. The germline V gene encodes CDR1 MDHEN and CDR2 SYDVKM. The V and J ends lost 4 bases and 2 bases respectively, with 15 bases between them. The CDR3 protein is CASSSFTLSPYEQYF. CDR3 sequence (DNA): TGTGCCAGCAGTTCTTTTACCCTATCCCCCTACGAGCAGTACTTC.

The V call is TRBV7-9, the J call TRBJ2-7; no reliable D call. Trimming removed 5 bases from V and 7 bases from J, with 9 bases in between. CDR1 SEHNR and CDR2 FQNEAQ come from the germline V gene (reference sequence). This CDR3 has 11 residues. CDR3: CASSPVSEQYF. CDR3 DNA sequence: TGTGCCAGCAGCCCCGTTTCTGAGCAGTACTTC.

J is TRBJ2-1 and V is TRBV4-1; D tentatively reads TRBD1 or TRBD2 (5 bases each). V was cut by 4 bases and J by 3 bases, with 13 bases left in between. This CDR3 spans 15 amino acids. Germline V gene lookup returns CDR1 MGHRA and CDR2 YSYEKL. The CDR3 reads CASSLSGPSYNEQFF. Here the CDR3 DNA reads TGCGCCAGCAGCCTTTCGGGACCGAGCTACAATGAGCAGTTCTTC.